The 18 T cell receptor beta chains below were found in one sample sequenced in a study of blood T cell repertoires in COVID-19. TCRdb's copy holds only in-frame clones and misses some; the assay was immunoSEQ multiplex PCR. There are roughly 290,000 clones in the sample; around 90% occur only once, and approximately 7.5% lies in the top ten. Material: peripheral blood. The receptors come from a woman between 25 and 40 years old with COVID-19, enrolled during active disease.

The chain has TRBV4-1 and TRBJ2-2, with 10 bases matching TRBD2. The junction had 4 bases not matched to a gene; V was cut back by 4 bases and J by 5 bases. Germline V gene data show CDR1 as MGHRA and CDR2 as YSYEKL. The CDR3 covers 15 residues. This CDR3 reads CASSPLAGETGELFF. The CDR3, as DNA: TGCGCCAGCAGCCCCCTAGCGGGAGAAACCGGGGAGCTGTTTTTT.

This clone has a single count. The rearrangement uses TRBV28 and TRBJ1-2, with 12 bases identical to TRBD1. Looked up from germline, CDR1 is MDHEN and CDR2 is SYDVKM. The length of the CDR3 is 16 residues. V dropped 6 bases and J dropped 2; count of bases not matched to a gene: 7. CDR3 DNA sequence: TGTGCCAGCAGGGGTGGGACAGGGGGCGAAAACTATGGCTACACCTTC. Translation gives CASRGGTGGENYGYTF.

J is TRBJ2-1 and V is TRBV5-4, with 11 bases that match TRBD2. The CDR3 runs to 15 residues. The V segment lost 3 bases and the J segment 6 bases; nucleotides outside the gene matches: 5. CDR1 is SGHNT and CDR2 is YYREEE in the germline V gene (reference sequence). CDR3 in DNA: TGTGCCAGCAGCTCGGCTACTAGCGGGAGCAATGAGCAGTTCTTC. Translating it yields CASSSATSGSNEQFF. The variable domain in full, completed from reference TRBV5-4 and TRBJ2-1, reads ETGVTQSPTHLIKTRGQQVTLRCSSQSGHNTVSWYQQALGQGPQFIFQYYREEENGRGNFPPRFSGLQFPNYSSELNVNALELDDSALYLCASSSATSGSNEQFFGPGTRLTVL.

CDR3 sequence reads: CASSYFHSGATYEQYF. As DNA, the CDR3 is TGTGCCAGCAGTTACTTCCATAGCGGGGCCACCTACGAGCAGTACTTC. The chain links TRBV6-2 or TRBV6-3 to TRBJ2-7, with 8 bases that match TRBD2. V lost 1 base to trimming and J lost 2 bases; unmatched junction nucleotides: 7. The CDR3 has 16 residues. Germline V gene lookup returns CDR1 MNHEY and CDR2 SVGEGT.

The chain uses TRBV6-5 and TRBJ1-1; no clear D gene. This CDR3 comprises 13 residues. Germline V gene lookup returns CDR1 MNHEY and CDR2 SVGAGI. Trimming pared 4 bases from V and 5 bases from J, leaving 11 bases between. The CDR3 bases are TGTGCCAGCAGTTCACGAGTGAGGACTGAAGCTTTCTTT. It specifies CASSSRVRTEAFF.

CDR3 residues: CASSQDSGRVTEQYF. The CDR3 DNA reads TGCGCCAGCAGCCAAGATAGCGGGAGAGTTACCGAGCAGTACTTC. The chain combines TRBV4-3 with TRBJ2-7, with TRBD2 identical over 9 bases. Germline V gene data show CDR1 as LGHNA and CDR2 as YSLEER. V gave up 0 bases and J gave up 6 bases; unmatched junction bases: 6. The CDR3 covers 15 residues.

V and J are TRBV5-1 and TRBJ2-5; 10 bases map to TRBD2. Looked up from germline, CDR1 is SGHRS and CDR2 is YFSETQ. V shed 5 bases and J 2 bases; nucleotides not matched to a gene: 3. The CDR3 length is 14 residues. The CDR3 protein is CASRPSGGQETQYF. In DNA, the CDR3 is TGCGCCAGCAGGCCTAGCGGGGGACAAGAGACCCAGTACTTC. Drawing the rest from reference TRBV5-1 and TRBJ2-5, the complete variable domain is KAGVTQTPRYLIKTRGQQVTLSCSPISGHRSVSWYQQTPGQGLQFLFEYFSETQRNKGNFPGRFSGRQFSNSRSEMNVSTLELGDSALYLCASRPSGGQETQYFGPGTRLLVL.

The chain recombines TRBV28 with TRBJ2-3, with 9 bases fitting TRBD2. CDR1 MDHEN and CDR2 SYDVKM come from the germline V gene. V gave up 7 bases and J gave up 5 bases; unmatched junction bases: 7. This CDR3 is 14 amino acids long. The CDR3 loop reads CASTFSGSVDTQYF. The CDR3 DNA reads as TGTGCCAGCACTTTTAGCGGGAGCGTAGATACGCAGTATTTT.

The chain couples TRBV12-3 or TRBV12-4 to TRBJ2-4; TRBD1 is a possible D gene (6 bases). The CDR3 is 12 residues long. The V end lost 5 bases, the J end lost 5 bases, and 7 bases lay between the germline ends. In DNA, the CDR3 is TGTGCCAGCAGTCCAGGGGAAAACATTCAGTACTTC. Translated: CASSPGENIQYF.

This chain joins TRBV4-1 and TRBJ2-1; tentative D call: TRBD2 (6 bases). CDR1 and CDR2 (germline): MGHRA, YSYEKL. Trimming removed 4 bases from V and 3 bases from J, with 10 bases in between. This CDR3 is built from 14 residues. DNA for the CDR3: TGCGCCAGCAGCCGGGACTTAGGCTACAATGAGCAGTTCTTC. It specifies CASSRDLGYNEQFF.

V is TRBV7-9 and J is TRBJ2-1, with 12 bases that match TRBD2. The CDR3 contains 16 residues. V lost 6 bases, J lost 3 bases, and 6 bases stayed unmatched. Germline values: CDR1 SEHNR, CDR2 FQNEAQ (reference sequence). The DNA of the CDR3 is TGTGCCAGCAGTCAACTAGCGGGAGGTAACTACAATGAGCAGTTCTTC. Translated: CASSQLAGGNYNEQFF.

CDR3 amino acids: CASSYSIAGGSNEQFF. For the CDR3, the DNA is TGTGCCAGCAGTTACTCAATAGCGGGAGGTTCCAATGAGCAGTTCTTC. The chain carries TRBV6-5 and TRBJ2-1; 10 bases line up with TRBD2. The trim removed 0 bases at V and 6 bases at J, leaving 5 bases unmatched. Germline CDR1 is MNHEY and CDR2 is SVGAGI. The CDR3 totals 16 residues.

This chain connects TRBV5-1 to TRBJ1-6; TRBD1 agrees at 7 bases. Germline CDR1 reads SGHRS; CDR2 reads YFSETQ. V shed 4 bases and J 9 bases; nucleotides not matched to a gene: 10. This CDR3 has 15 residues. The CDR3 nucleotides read TGCGCCAGCAGCCCATCTAGGACAGGTGGTTCACCCCTCCACTTT. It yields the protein CASSPSRTGGSPLHF.

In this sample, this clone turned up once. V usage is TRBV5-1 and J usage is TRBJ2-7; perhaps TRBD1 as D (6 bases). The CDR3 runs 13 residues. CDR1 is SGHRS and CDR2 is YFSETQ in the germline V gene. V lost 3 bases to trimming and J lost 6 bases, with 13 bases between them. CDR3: CASSYYRGGEQYF. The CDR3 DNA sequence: TGCGCCAGCAGCTATTACCGAGGGGGCGAGCAGTACTTC.

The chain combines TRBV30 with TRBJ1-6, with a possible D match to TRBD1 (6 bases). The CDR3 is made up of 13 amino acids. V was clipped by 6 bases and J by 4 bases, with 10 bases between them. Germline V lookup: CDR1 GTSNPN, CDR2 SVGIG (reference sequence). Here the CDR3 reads CACTGQYNSPLHF. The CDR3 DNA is TGTGCCTGTACCGGACAGTATAATTCACCCCTCCACTTT.

This CDR3 reads CASSRGLAEYRYNEQFF. The CDR3 DNA sequence: TGTGCCAGCAGTCGCGGACTAGCGGAATACCGCTACAATGAGCAGTTCTTC. V is TRBV28 and J is TRBJ2-1; 10 positions match TRBD2. V lost 5 bases and J lost 3; bases outside the gene matches: 10. The CDR3 runs to 17 residues. Looked up from germline, CDR1 is MDHEN and CDR2 is SYDVKM.

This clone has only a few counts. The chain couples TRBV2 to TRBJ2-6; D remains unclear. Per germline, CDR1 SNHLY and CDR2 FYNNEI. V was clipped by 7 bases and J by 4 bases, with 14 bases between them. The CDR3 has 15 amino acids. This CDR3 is CASTPLRAGANVLTF. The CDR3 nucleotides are TGTGCCAGCACCCCCCTCCGAGCCGGGGCCAACGTCCTGACTTTC.

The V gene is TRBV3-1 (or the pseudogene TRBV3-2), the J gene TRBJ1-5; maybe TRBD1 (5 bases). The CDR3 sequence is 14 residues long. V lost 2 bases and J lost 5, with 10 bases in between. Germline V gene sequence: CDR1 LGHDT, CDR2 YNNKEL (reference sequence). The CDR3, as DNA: TGTGCCAGCAGCCAACAGGGAATGGATCAGCCCCAGCATTTT. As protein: CASSQQGMDQPQHF.